These 31 T cell receptor beta chains originate from one sample sequenced in a study of shared clonotypes between healthy human individuals (TCRdb year 2020). Libraries were built with the immunoSEQ multiplex PCR assay. TCRdb's version of the immuneACCESS table is confined to in-frame rearrangements and falls short of the full clone set. An unresolved V gene accounts for under half of the shortfall where checked; the remainder is of unknown origin. The sample records 2 million to 2.5 million clones, 90% to 95% of which are singletons. The leading ten clones occupy around 0.13% of the sample. Sample: naive CD4+ T cells sorted from blood. The cell subset or site label on this specimen signifies: CD45RA+ positively selected. The receptors shown here come from a man between 18 and 29 years old in good health.

The chain joins TRBV11-2 to TRBJ2-3, with unresolved D. The germline gives CDR1 SGHAT, CDR2 FQNNGV. Between the trimmed V and J ends, which lost 1 base and 3 bases, there was a span of 11 bases. The length of the CDR3 is 15 residues. CDR3 in amino acids: CASSLGTVGTDTQYF. The DNA for the CDR3 is TGTGCCAGCAGCTTAGGTACAGTTGGAACAGATACGCAGTATTTT.

The J gene is TRBJ2-5, the V gene TRBV2; D call uncertain. The CDR3 length is 13 residues. V lost 2 bases to trimming and J lost 7 bases, with 11 bases between them. Per the germline V gene, CDR1 is SNHLY and CDR2 is FYNNEI. Written as DNA, the CDR3 is TGTGCCAGCAGTGAATCTCTGGTGGGGACCCAGTACTTC. Its translation is CASSESLVGTQYF.

Notes on this clone: Other nucleotide sequences from this sample produce the same CDR3. This chain joins TRBV5-4 and TRBJ2-2; 12 bases map to TRBD2. Germline V gives CDR1 SGHNT, CDR2 YYREEE (reference sequence). The CDR3 contains 16 residues. J was trimmed by 4 bases and V by 0 bases; bases with no gene match: 1. The CDR3 nucleotides read TGTGCCAGCAGCTTGGGACTAGCGGGAGTCACCGGGGAGCTGTTTTTT. This codes for CASSLGLAGVTGELFF.

The sample holds one count of this clone. V gene TRBV4-1 combines with J gene TRBJ1-4; the D is unclear. The CDR3 loop spans 15 amino acids. Trimming shortened V by 0 bases and J by 6 bases, and 11 bases separated the two germline ends. CDR1 and CDR2 from the germline V gene are MGHRA and YSYEKL. Here the CDR3 reads CASSQDPVSYEKLFF. The CDR3 region has the DNA TGCGCCAGCAGCCAAGACCCGGTAAGCTATGAAAAACTGTTTTTT.

Written as DNA, the CDR3 is TGCGCCAGCAGCCCAAACCTAGCGGGAGGGCCTCACGAGCAGTACTTC. It is translated as CASSPNLAGGPHEQYF. This chain joins TRBV5-1 and TRBJ2-7; the match to TRBD2 covers 12 bases. This CDR3 region has 16 residues. V gave up 4 bases and J gave up 5 bases; unmatched junction bases: 10. Germline values: CDR1 SGHRS, CDR2 YFSETQ.

This clone was seen a single time. The chain combines TRBV4-1 with TRBJ2-7; the D is unclear. The V and J ends lost 6 bases and 1 base respectively, with 13 bases between them. The CDR3 totals 14 residues. Germline values: CDR1 MGHRA, CDR2 YSYEKL. CDR3 DNA: TGCGCCAGCAGGCTGACGGCGGTATCCTACGAGCAGTACTTC. The encoded protein is CASRLTAVSYEQYF.

In its sample, this clone was seen once. The chain combines TRBV6-6 with TRBJ2-7; the D is unclear. The germline V gene encodes CDR1 MNHNY and CDR2 SVGAGI (reference sequence). Trimming left V 5 bases short and J 3 bases short, with 11 bases between. CDR3 size: 13 residues. CDR3 region: CASSANLDYEQYF. For the CDR3, the DNA is TGTGCCAGCAGTGCGAATCTAGACTACGAGCAGTACTTC.

This rearrangement joins TRBV18 to TRBJ2-7; D may be TRBD1 (6 bases). The CDR3 runs to 15 residues. Trimming cost V 2 bases and J 0 bases, with 11 bases left between them. Per the germline V gene, CDR1 is KGHSH and CDR2 is LQKENI. Here the CDR3 DNA reads TGTGCCAGCTCACCAGGGTCAGGGGACTCCTACGAGCAGTACTTC. Its protein is CASSPGSGDSYEQYF.

The chain employs TRBV5-1 and TRBJ1-5; a weak D match, TRBD1 (5 bases). The CDR3 is 14 amino acids. V was shortened by 7 bases and J by 1 base, with 12 bases between the two germline ends. Germline V CDR1 and CDR2: SGHRS, YFSETQ. In DNA form, the CDR3 reads TGCGCCAGCGCCCTGGGGGGAAGCAATCAGCCCCAGCATTTT. Translated, it gives CASALGGSNQPQHF.

The chain couples TRBV19 to TRBJ2-3; the D is unclear. V was cut by 3 bases and J by 0 bases, with 10 bases left in between. This CDR3 region has 15 residues. CDR1 and CDR2 (germline): LNHDA, SQIVND (reference sequence). CDR3 amino acids: CASSIGVISTDTQYF. DNA of the CDR3: TGTGCCAGTAGTATCGGTGTTATTAGCACAGATACGCAGTATTTT. Filled out from reference TRBV19 and TRBJ2-3, the complete variable domain reads DGGITQSPKYLFRKEGQNVTLSCEQNLNHDAMYWYRQDPGQGLRLIYYSQIVNDFQKGDIAEGYSVSREKKESFPLTVTSAQKNPTAFYLCASSIGVISTDTQYFGPGTRLTVL.

DNA of the CDR3: TGCGCCAGCCAAGCCGTTACCGGTTACTCGAACACTGAAGCTTTCTTT. It specifies CASQAVTGYSNTEAFF. The genes are TRBV5-1 and TRBJ1-1; unclear D gene. V dropped 7 bases and J dropped 1 base, with 20 bases sitting between them. Germline V gene sequence: CDR1 SGHRS, CDR2 YFSETQ. CDR3 length equals 16 residues.

The V call is TRBV6-1, the J call TRBJ2-7, with 8 bases fitting TRBD1. CDR1 and CDR2 (germline): MNHNS, SASEGT. There are 13 residues in the CDR3. V dropped 6 bases and J dropped 5; count of bases not matched to a gene: 6. The CDR3 DNA follows: TGTGCCAGCAGCTCCACAGGGGGGCACGAGCAGTACTTC. Its protein is CASSSTGGHEQYF.

The chain carries TRBV19 and TRBJ2-1; 11 nucleotides match TRBD2. V gave up 6 bases and J gave up 0 bases; unmatched junction bases: 13. CDR3 size: 19 residues. CDR1 is LNHDA and CDR2 is SQIVND in the germline V gene (reference sequence). The CDR3 loop is CASSAPGLADRSSYNEQFF. CDR3 coding DNA: TGTGCCAGTAGCGCACCGGGACTAGCGGACCGAAGCTCCTACAATGAGCAGTTCTTC.

As for this clone: With a much larger clone just one base away, this may be a read error. This chain links TRBV6-5 with TRBJ1-1; perhaps TRBD1 as D (6 bases). This CDR3 contains 14 residues. CDR1 and CDR2 (germline): MNHEY, SVGAGI. The ends were cut back, 5 bases at V and 5 bases at J, with 15 bases in the middle. The CDR3 bases are TGTGCCAGCAGTACGCGGGGGGCGGGGACTGAAGCTTTCTTT. It encodes CASSTRGAGTEAFF.

This clone was detected only once. The genes are TRBV18 and TRBJ2-2; possible D gene TRBD2, 6 bases. V lost 2 bases, J lost 0 bases, and 13 bases lay in between. Germline V gene sequence: CDR1 KGHSH, CDR2 LQKENI. The CDR3 covers 17 residues. The CDR3 DNA is TGTGCCAGCTCACCATTCATCCCGGGAGCGAACACCGGGGAGCTGTTTTTT. Protein sequence: CASSPFIPGANTGELFF.

This clone was counted many times. V and J are TRBV4-3 and TRBJ2-7, with D possibly TRBD1 on 5 matching bases. The CDR3 runs 15 residues. Between the trimmed V and J ends, which lost 1 base and 1 base, there was a span of 11 bases. CDR1 is LGHNA, CDR2 YSLEER, per germline. The CDR3 region is CASSQVSGLSYEQYF. DNA for the CDR3: TGCGCCAGCAGCCAAGTTTCAGGGCTGTCCTACGAGCAGTACTTC.

V and J are TRBV4-3 and TRBJ1-5; no clear D. The germline V gene has CDR1 LGHNA and CDR2 YSLEER. The CDR3 runs 13 residues. V was cut by 2 bases and J by 7 bases, with 9 bases left in between. Written as DNA, the CDR3 is TGCGCCAGCAGCCAACAACAAGGCCAGCCCCAGCATTTT. This codes for CASSQQQGQPQHF.

About this clone itself: The same CDR3 arises from other DNA sequences in this sample as well. This sequence joins TRBV4-1 and TRBJ2-7, with D unclear. Germline V gene lookup returns CDR1 MGHRA and CDR2 YSYEKL. This CDR3 has 13 amino acids. V was trimmed by 1 base and J by 3 bases, leaving 7 bases between them. CDR3 coding DNA: TGCGCCAGCAGCCAAGTAGGGCTCTACGAGCAGTACTTC. This encodes CASSQVGLYEQYF.

The chain uses TRBV18 and TRBJ2-3; 9 bases are a match to TRBD2. With 1 base clipped from V and 4 bases from J, the junction kept 6 bases outside the gene matches. This CDR3 is 16 amino acids long. Germline CDR1 KGHSH, CDR2 LQKENI. CDR3 residues: CASSPLAGVGSDTQYF. In nucleotides, the CDR3 is TGTGCCAGCTCACCACTAGCGGGAGTTGGATCAGATACGCAGTATTTT.

This chain joins TRBV6-6 and TRBJ2-7; D remains unclear. The CDR3 totals 13 residues. In germline, CDR1 is MNHNY, CDR2 SVGAGI (reference sequence). Trimming cost V 5 bases and J 3 bases, with 11 bases left between them. The CDR3 loop is CASSIHLNYEQYF. DNA for the CDR3: TGTGCCAGCAGTATTCACCTGAACTACGAGCAGTACTTC.

Regarding this clone: One junction end does not reproduce the germline sequence, and a read error may be involved. This sequence joins TRBV6-1 and TRBJ2-3, with D perhaps being TRBD1 or TRBD2 (6 bases each). Germline CDR1 and CDR2: MNHNS and SASEGT. This CDR3 has 14 residues. The CDR3 protein is CASSWGASADTQYF. CDR3 coding DNA: TGTGCGAGCAGTTGGGGGGCTTCGGCAGATACGCAGTATTTT.

This sequence joins TRBV18 and TRBJ1-1; 7 bases align to TRBD1. This CDR3 has 12 residues. Germline V gene sequence: CDR1 KGHSH, CDR2 LQKENI. The V segment lost 3 bases and the J segment 11 bases; nucleotides outside the gene matches: 6. CDR3 bases: TGTGCCAGCTCACCCGACAGGGAGGGGGCTTTCTTT. Its protein is CASSPDREGAFF.

This clone was observed a single time. Possible read error: a much larger clone is one base away. This chain uses TRBV7-8 with TRBJ2-7; D gene ambiguous. The CDR3 extends over 12 amino acids. Per germline, CDR1 SGHVS and CDR2 FQNEAQ. Trimming took off 1 base at V and 2 bases at J, with 3 bases between the two ends. In nucleotides, the CDR3 is TGTGCCAGCAGCTTAGGGGCCTACGAGCAGTACTTC. Translation gives CASSLGAYEQYF.

The V call is TRBV4-1, the J call TRBJ2-3; 7 bases match TRBD2. Germline V gene sequence: CDR1 MGHRA, CDR2 YSYEKL. The CDR3 contains 15 residues. The junction had 6 bases not matched to a gene; V was cut back by 5 bases and J by 1 base. This CDR3 reads CASSLQTSGTDTQYF. The CDR3 DNA reads as TGCGCCAGCAGCTTGCAAACTAGCGGCACAGATACGCAGTATTTT.

The V gene is TRBV6-1, the J gene TRBJ2-1; tentative D call: TRBD2 (6 bases). CDR3 length: 16 amino acids. Trimming left V 1 base short and J 0 bases short, with 10 bases between. Germline V gene lookup returns CDR1 MNHNS and CDR2 SASEGT. CDR3 nucleotides: TGTGCCAGCAGTGAAGACGGCGGGATCTCCTACAATGAGCAGTTCTTC. This gives the protein CASSEDGGISYNEQFF.

This rearrangement joins TRBV11-2 to TRBJ1-5; D is unclear. Between the trimmed V and J ends, which lost 0 bases and 4 bases, there was a span of 10 bases. From germline, CDR1 is SGHAT and CDR2 FQNNGV. This CDR3 contains 15 residues. The CDR3 DNA reads as TGTGCCAGCAGCTTAGACCTCCGGGGAAATCAGCCCCAGCATTTT. Protein product: CASSLDLRGNQPQHF. Looking up the rest from reference TRBV11-2 and TRBJ1-5 gives the full variable domain: EAGVAQSPRYKIIEKRQSVAFWCNPISGHATLYWYQQILGQGPKLLIQFQNNGVVDDSQLPKDRFSAERLKGVDSTLKIQPAKLEDSAVYLCASSLDLRGNQPQHFGDGTRLSIL.

The J gene is TRBJ1-2, the V gene TRBV11-2, with D possibly TRBD1 on 6 matching bases. Germline CDR1 and CDR2: SGHAT and FQNNGV. V gave up 2 bases and J gave up 1 base, with 8 bases separating them. The length of the CDR3 is 14 residues. The chain's CDR3 is CASSLSGDNYGYTF. DNA of the CDR3: TGTGCCAGCAGCTTATCAGGGGATAACTATGGCTACACCTTC.

A note on this clone: The sample holds other DNA sequences that translate to the same CDR3. The chain has TRBV5-1 and TRBJ2-1; 7 bases are shared with TRBD1. CDR3 size: 14 residues. V gave up 2 bases and J gave up 4 bases; unmatched junction bases: 3. CDR1 is SGHRS, CDR2 YFSETQ, per germline. The CDR3: CASSLGTAYNEQFF. In nucleotides, the CDR3 is TGCGCCAGCAGCTTAGGGACAGCTTACAATGAGCAGTTCTTC. The variable domain in full, with the rest retrieved from reference TRBV5-1 and TRBJ2-1, is KAGVTQTPRYLIKTRGQQVTLSCSPISGHRSVSWYQQTPGQGLQFLFEYFSETQRNKGNFPGRFSGRQFSNSRSEMNVSTLELGDSALYLCASSLGTAYNEQFFGPGTRLTVL.

The chain links TRBV9 to TRBJ2-1; D may be TRBD1 (5 bases). V gave up 4 bases and J gave up 0 bases, with 11 bases separating them. The CDR3 is made up of 15 amino acids. CDR1 and CDR2 (germline): SGDLS, YYNGEE. CDR3: CASSLGDSSYNEQFF. The CDR3 bases are TGTGCCAGCAGCTTAGGGGATAGCTCCTACAATGAGCAGTTCTTC.

CDR3 amino acids: CASSVNGGHSSTDTQYF. In nucleotides, the CDR3 is TGTGCCAGCAGCGTCAACGGGGGCCACTCTAGCACAGATACGCAGTATTTT. The J gene is TRBJ2-3, the V gene TRBV9; perhaps D is TRBD1 or TRBD2 (6 bases each). The V end lost 2 bases, the J end lost 0 bases, and 16 bases lay between the germline ends. The germline gives CDR1 SGDLS, CDR2 YYNGEE. The CDR3 covers 17 residues.

The CDR3 is CASSLDQRVGGELFF. CDR3 bases: TGTGCCAGCAGCTTAGATCAGCGAGTTGGCGGGGAGCTGTTTTTT. This rearrangement joins TRBV11-3 to TRBJ2-2, with D hard to call. CDR3 length equals 15 residues. Germline CDR1 and CDR2: SGHNT and YENEEA. V gave up 0 bases and J gave up 7 bases, with 12 bases separating them.